What follows describes a single TCR beta chain. This entry belongs to a study of blood T cell repertoires in COVID-19. Study in general: Acute-phase and convalescent COVID-19 samples originated in the United States, Italy and Spain. PBMCs, B-cell-depleted T cells, or T cells provided the cDNA or gDNA that made up the material.

Per the original data handling: Amplifying reference gene primers gave estimates of nucleated cell counts. Method: immunoSEQ multiplex PCR; TCRdb's copy keeps in-frame clones and lacks some. That table is the source of V, J and clone size, and D and trimming were worked out from the DNA. This table holds about 58,000 clones, about nine tenths found once. The V end was cut by 1 base, the J end by 3 bases, with 7 bases between. The CDR3 covers 14 residues. CDR1 and CDR2 (germline): LNHDA, SQIVND (reference sequence). The J gene is TRBJ1-5, the V gene TRBV19, with no clear D. The clonotype was recovered from an older woman with active COVID-19. Sequencing used peripheral blood. The DNA for the CDR3 is TGTGCCAGTAGTATAGGGGCGTACAATCAGCCCCAGCATTTT. This codes for CASSIGAYNQPQHF.